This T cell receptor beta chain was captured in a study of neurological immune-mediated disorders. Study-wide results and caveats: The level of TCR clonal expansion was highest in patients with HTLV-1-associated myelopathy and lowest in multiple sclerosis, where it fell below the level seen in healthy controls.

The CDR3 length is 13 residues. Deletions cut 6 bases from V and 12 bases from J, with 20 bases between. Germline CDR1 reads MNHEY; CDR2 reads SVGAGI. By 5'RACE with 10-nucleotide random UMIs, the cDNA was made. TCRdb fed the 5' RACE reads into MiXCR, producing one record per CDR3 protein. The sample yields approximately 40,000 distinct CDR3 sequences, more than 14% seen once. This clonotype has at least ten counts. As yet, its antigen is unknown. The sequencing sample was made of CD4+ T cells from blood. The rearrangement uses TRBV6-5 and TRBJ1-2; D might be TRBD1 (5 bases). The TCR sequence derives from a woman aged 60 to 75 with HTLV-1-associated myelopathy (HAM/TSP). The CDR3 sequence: CASSPPPPGIDTF. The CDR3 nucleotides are TGTGCCAGCAGCCCTCCCCCCCCAGGGATCGACACCTTC.